Below, 5 T cell receptor beta chains from the same sample are listed, as sequenced in a study of Graves' ophthalmopathy and Graves' hyperthyroidism. Amplification of the TCR beta CDR3 regions used RNA transcripts (as template). HTBI primers were employed in first-round RT-PCR, then a second-round multiplex PCR followed. Each CDR3 protein gets one entry after TCRdb re-called the multiplex PCR reads with MiXCR. Counted here are about 500,000 distinct CDR3 sequences, approximately 15% occurring once; the ten biggest clones make up about a tenth. The sequencing sample was made of blood. The source is a woman younger than 45 with Graves' ophthalmopathy.

This clonotype was seen at least ten times. V gene TRBV6-5 combines with J gene TRBJ2-2; D may correspond to TRBD1 or TRBD2 (5 bases each). Trimming removed 1 base at V and 6 bases at J, with 12 bases between. Germline V CDR1 and CDR2: MNHEY, SVGAGI. The CDR3 runs to 15 residues. CDR3 in DNA: TGTGCCAGCAGTTACTGGGACCGAGTCTCCGGGGAGCTGTTTTTT. Protein sequence: CASSYWDRVSGELFF.

This clonotype has more than one count but fewer than ten. The chain has TRBV12-3 or TRBV12-4 and TRBJ1-1; D is undetermined. V was cut by 6 bases and J by 8 bases, with 4 bases left in between. The CDR3 contains 9 residues. The CDR3 bases are TGTGCCAGCAGCCGGGAAGCTTTCTTT. This encodes CASSREAFF.

This clonotype was counted at least ten times. The rearrangement uses TRBV10-3 and TRBJ1-1; the match to TRBD1 covers 9 bases. The J segment lost 4 bases and the V segment lost 6 bases, leaving 6 bases of the junction unmatched. The germline V gene has CDR1 ENHRY and CDR2 SYGVKD. CDR3 length: 14 residues. CDR3 DNA: TGTGCCATCAGACGGGACAGGGAAGTCACTGAAGCTTTCTTT. Translating gives CAIRRDREVTEAFF.

This clonotype has only a few counts. V is TRBV24-1 and J is TRBJ1-5; 7 bases map to TRBD1. Per the germline V gene, CDR1 is KGHDR and CDR2 is SFDVKD. The CDR3 sequence is 15 residues long. J gave up 3 bases and V 4 bases, and 5 bases lay outside the gene matches. CDR3 residues: CATSDPGQFNQPQHF. CDR3 coding DNA: TGTGCCACCAGTGACCCGGGACAGTTCAATCAGCCCCAGCATTTT.

This clonotype came up many times. This chain's CDR3 is CATSRDPANYGYTF. DNA for the CDR3: TGTGCCACCAGCAGAGACCCCGCTAACTATGGCTACACCTTC. The J gene is TRBJ1-2, the V gene TRBV15; D remains unclear. CDR1 and CDR2 (germline): LNHNV, YYDKDF (reference sequence). The CDR3 contains 14 residues. Trimming left V 0 bases short and J 0 bases short, with 5 bases between.